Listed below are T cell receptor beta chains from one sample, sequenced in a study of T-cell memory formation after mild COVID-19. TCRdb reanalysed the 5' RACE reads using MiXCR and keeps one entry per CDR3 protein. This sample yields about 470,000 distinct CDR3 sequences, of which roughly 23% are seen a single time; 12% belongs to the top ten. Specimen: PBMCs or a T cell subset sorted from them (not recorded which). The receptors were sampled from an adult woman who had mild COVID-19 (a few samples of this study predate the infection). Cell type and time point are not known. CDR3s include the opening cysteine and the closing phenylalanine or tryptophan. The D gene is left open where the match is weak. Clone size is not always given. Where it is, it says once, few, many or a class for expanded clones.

CDR3 DNA: TGTGCCAGCAGCTCTTCGACGCGGCAGTACTTC; CDR3 protein: CASSSSTRQYF; J gene: TRBJ2-7; D gene: NA; clone size: NA; V gene: TRBV12-3/TRBV12-4
CDR3 DNA: TGTGCCACCAGTGATCCTCGGGCCTCGGCGGGGGAGACCCAGTACTTC; CDR3 protein: CATSDPRASAGETQYF; J gene: TRBJ2-5; D gene: NA; clone size: NA; V gene: TRBV24-1
CDR3 DNA: TGCAGTGCTCCCCGTCATGGGGGAACCGAGCAGTACTTC; CDR3 protein: CSAPRHGGTEQYF; J gene: TRBJ2-7; D gene: NA; clone size: many; V gene: TRBV20-1
CDR3 DNA: TGCAGTGCTAGAGCCACCCATTCCATCCTAGAGCCGCGGGGCACTAGCACAGATACGCAGTATTTT; CDR3 protein: CSARATHSILEPRGTSTDTQYF; J gene: TRBJ2-3; D gene: NA; clone size: few; V gene: TRBV20-1
CDR3 DNA: TGTGCCAGCAGCCCCGGCAGGGGGACGTCCGGGGAGCTGTTTTTT; CDR3 protein: CASSPGRGTSGELFF; J gene: TRBJ2-2; D gene: TRBD1; clone size: NA; V gene: TRBV7-2
CDR3 DNA: TGTGCCAGCTCAAGGGGGGGGAAAGAGACCCAGTACTTC; CDR3 protein: CASSRGGKETQYF; J gene: TRBJ2-5; D gene: NA; clone size: NA; V gene: TRBV7-9
CDR3 DNA: TGTGCCAGCAGCCAATTTTTTTGGGCTAGCGGGTCCAATGAGCAGTTCTTC; CDR3 protein: CASSQFFWASGSNEQFF; J gene: TRBJ2-1; D gene: TRBD2; clone size: once; V gene: TRBV14
CDR3 DNA: TGCAGTGCTCGGGGACAGGGGGCCTACGAGCAGTACTTC; CDR3 protein: CSARGQGAYEQYF; J gene: TRBJ2-7; D gene: TRBD1; clone size: few; V gene: TRBV20-1
CDR3 DNA: TGCGCCAGCAGCTTGTGGGACCCTAGCAATCAGCCCCAGCATTTT; CDR3 protein: CASSLWDPSNQPQHF; J gene: TRBJ1-5; D gene: NA; clone size: few; V gene: TRBV5-1
CDR3 DNA: TGTGCCAGCAGTAGGACTAGCGGGGGGATTGGTGAGCAGTTCTTC; CDR3 protein: CASSRTSGGIGEQFF; J gene: TRBJ2-1; D gene: TRBD2; clone size: NA; V gene: TRBV4-2
CDR3 DNA: TGTGCCATCAGGGTTCATAGCAATCAGCCCCAGCATTTT; CDR3 protein: CAIRVHSNQPQHF; J gene: TRBJ1-5; D gene: NA; clone size: NA; V gene: TRBV10-3
CDR3 DNA: TGTGCCAGCTCACCAACCGGGACTAGCGGGAGAGACAATGAGCAGTTCTTC; CDR3 protein: CASSPTGTSGRDNEQFF; J gene: TRBJ2-1; D gene: TRBD2; clone size: NA; V gene: TRBV18
CDR3 DNA: TGCAGTGCCCCCCCCCGAAGCGGGGGCTACAATGAGCAGTTCTTC; CDR3 protein: CSAPPRSGGYNEQFF; J gene: TRBJ2-1; D gene: TRBD2; clone size: many; V gene: TRBV20-1
CDR3 DNA: TGTGCCAGCAGTTCCATGGACATAGAGTACTTC; CDR3 protein: CASSSMDIEYF; J gene: TRBJ2-7; D gene: NA; clone size: NA; V gene: TRBV12-3/TRBV12-4
CDR3 DNA: TGTGCCAGCTCACCATCTTCTCCGGGGACAGCTAACTATGGCTACACCTTC; CDR3 protein: CASSPSSPGTANYGYTF; J gene: TRBJ1-2; D gene: TRBD1; clone size: NA; V gene: TRBV18
CDR3 DNA: TGCAGTGCTGGCCAGGGGCACTATGGCTACACCTTC; CDR3 protein: CSAGQGHYGYTF; J gene: TRBJ1-2; D gene: NA; clone size: few; V gene: TRBV20-1
CDR3 DNA: TGTGCCTGGAGTGAGACAGCCTATGGCTACACCTTC; CDR3 protein: CAWSETAYGYTF; J gene: TRBJ1-2; D gene: NA; clone size: NA; V gene: TRBV30
CDR3 DNA: TGTGCCACCAGTGCCTCGCGGAAGGGGAGCCTGAACACTGAAGCTTTCTTT; CDR3 protein: CATSASRKGSLNTEAFF; J gene: TRBJ1-1; D gene: NA; clone size: NA; V gene: TRBV24-1
CDR3 DNA: TGTGCCAGCAGCCGAGGGACGGGACTTTACAATGAGCAGTTCTTC; CDR3 protein: CASSRGTGLYNEQFF; J gene: TRBJ2-1; D gene: NA; clone size: NA; V gene: TRBV7-6
CDR3 DNA: TGCGCCAGCAGCTTGGAGAGGGGTCGCAACAATGAGCAGTTCTTC; CDR3 protein: CASSLERGRNNEQFF; J gene: TRBJ2-1; D gene: NA; clone size: NA; V gene: TRBV5-1
CDR3 DNA: TGCAGTGCTAGAGATGCCGGGAGGGGATCCACTGAAGCTTTCTTT; CDR3 protein: CSARDAGRGSTEAFF; J gene: TRBJ1-1; D gene: NA; clone size: NA; V gene: TRBV20-1
CDR3 DNA: TGTGCCAGCAGCATTACGACAGGGGGAGTAGCTGAAGCTTTCTTT; CDR3 protein: CASSITTGGVAEAFF; J gene: TRBJ1-1; D gene: TRBD1; clone size: few; V gene: TRBV7-8
CDR3 DNA: TGTGACAGCAGCTTCTCGACCCCCGTTTATGAGCAGTTCTTC; CDR3 protein: CDSSFSTPVYEQFF; J gene: TRBJ2-1; D gene: NA; clone size: once; V gene: TRBV7-6
CDR3 DNA: TGTGCCAGCAGTTCCGGACAGGGGGCTTGGGATGGCTACACCTTC; CDR3 protein: CASSSGQGAWDGYTF; J gene: TRBJ1-2; D gene: TRBD1; clone size: NA; V gene: TRBV12-3/TRBV12-4
CDR3 DNA: TGTGCCAGCAGTCCTCGAAAGTCGGGGGAAGGAAACATTCAGTACTTC; CDR3 protein: CASSPRKSGEGNIQYF; J gene: TRBJ2-4; D gene: NA; clone size: NA; V gene: TRBV12-3/TRBV12-4
CDR3 DNA: TGCGCCAGCATCCTGGCTAGCGGGAGAGCAGATACGCAGTATTTT; CDR3 protein: CASILASGRADTQYF; J gene: TRBJ2-3; D gene: TRBD2; clone size: NA; V gene: TRBV10-1
CDR3 DNA: TGTGCCAGCTCACCACCGGCGGGCGGATACGAGCAGTACTTC; CDR3 protein: CASSPPAGGYEQYF; J gene: TRBJ2-7; D gene: NA; clone size: few; V gene: TRBV18
CDR3 DNA: TGTGCCAGCAGCCACCGGGACAGGGACCCAACTGGGGCCAACGTCCTGACTTTC; CDR3 protein: CASSHRDRDPTGANVLTF; J gene: TRBJ2-6; D gene: TRBD1; clone size: NA; V gene: TRBV7-9
CDR3 DNA: TGTGCCAGCAGCTTGAAAGGACTAGGCTACACCTTC; CDR3 protein: CASSLKGLGYTF; J gene: TRBJ1-2; D gene: NA; clone size: NA; V gene: TRBV12-3/TRBV12-4
CDR3 DNA: TGTGCCAGCAGTGTTAACAGGGGGAGCACAGATACGCAGTATTTT; CDR3 protein: CASSVNRGSTDTQYF; J gene: TRBJ2-3; D gene: TRBD1; clone size: NA; V gene: TRBV12-3/TRBV12-4
CDR3 DNA: TGTGCCAGCAGCTCCTGGACTAGCGGGCCCCAAGAGACCCAGTACTTC; CDR3 protein: CASSSWTSGPQETQYF; J gene: TRBJ2-5; D gene: TRBD2; clone size: NA; V gene: TRBV7-9
CDR3 DNA: TGTGCCAGCAGCTTAGGTCAGGGGGGACCCTACGAGCAGTACTTC; CDR3 protein: CASSLGQGGPYEQYF; J gene: TRBJ2-7; D gene: NA; clone size: NA; V gene: TRBV7-6
CDR3 DNA: TGTGCCAGTAGTATACTAGCGTTCTCCTACGAGCAGTACTTC; CDR3 protein: CASSILAFSYEQYF; J gene: TRBJ2-7; D gene: NA; clone size: few; V gene: TRBV19
CDR3 DNA: TGCAGTGCTAGCAAGGGACTAGCAGGGAACGAGCAGTACTTC; CDR3 protein: CSASKGLAGNEQYF; J gene: TRBJ2-7; D gene: TRBD2; clone size: NA; V gene: TRBV20-1
CDR3 DNA: TGTGCCAGTAGTAGGAGCGACCAAGAGACCCAGTACTTC; CDR3 protein: CASSRSDQETQYF; J gene: TRBJ2-5; D gene: NA; clone size: NA; V gene: TRBV19
CDR3 DNA: TGTGCCAGCAGCTTCGGGACGTCACTGGGGGAGCAGTACTTC; CDR3 protein: CASSFGTSLGEQYF; J gene: TRBJ2-7; D gene: NA; clone size: few; V gene: TRBV7-8
CDR3 DNA: TGTGCCATCAGTGAGTCAGAAGGCGCTAGGAGCCTAGTCGAGCAGTACTTC; CDR3 protein: CAISESEGARSLVEQYF; J gene: TRBJ2-7; D gene: NA; clone size: NA; V gene: TRBV10-3
CDR3 DNA: TGTGCCAGCAGTTTAGCGGGGGACGTAACCTACGAGCAGTACTTC; CDR3 protein: CASSLAGDVTYEQYF; J gene: TRBJ2-7; D gene: NA; clone size: few; V gene: TRBV12-3/TRBV12-4
CDR3 DNA: TGTGCCAGCCGGGACAGGAACCAAGAGACCCAGTACTTC; CDR3 protein: CASRDRNQETQYF; J gene: TRBJ2-5; D gene: TRBD1; clone size: NA; V gene: TRBV7-6
CDR3 DNA: TGTGCCAGCAGCCAATACGGTCTGCCCCCAGGGTATAACGAGCAGTACTTC; CDR3 protein: CASSQYGLPPGYNEQYF; J gene: TRBJ2-7; D gene: NA; clone size: NA; V gene: TRBV3-1
CDR3 DNA: TGCGCCAGCAGCCAAAGCCTCGTATTCCCCGGGTACGAGCAGTACTTC; CDR3 protein: CASSQSLVFPGYEQYF; J gene: TRBJ2-7; D gene: NA; clone size: NA; V gene: TRBV4-3
CDR3 DNA: TGCGCCAGCAGCTTGGTTAGCGGGGTTAACAATGAGCAGTTCTTC; CDR3 protein: CASSLVSGVNNEQFF; J gene: TRBJ2-1; D gene: TRBD2; clone size: NA; V gene: TRBV5-1
CDR3 DNA: TGTGCCACCAGTGATTTGTATGGTGGCTACACCTTC; CDR3 protein: CATSDLYGGYTF; J gene: TRBJ1-2; D gene: NA; clone size: NA; V gene: TRBV24-1
CDR3 DNA: TGCAGCGTTGAGGGGGCAGGAGAGACCCAGTACTTC; CDR3 protein: CSVEGAGETQYF; J gene: TRBJ2-5; D gene: NA; clone size: NA; V gene: TRBV29-1
CDR3 DNA: TGCAGTGCCCGTAGGGCCGGTGTCATTCAGTACTTC; CDR3 protein: CSARRAGVIQYF; J gene: TRBJ2-4; D gene: NA; clone size: NA; V gene: TRBV20-1
CDR3 DNA: TGCGCCAGCAGCCAAAAATCAGGCGGGAGGGCCCTCACAGATACGCAGTATTTT; CDR3 protein: CASSQKSGGRALTDTQYF; J gene: TRBJ2-3; D gene: TRBD2; clone size: NA; V gene: TRBV4-3
CDR3 DNA: TGCAGTCTAACCAGGAGCTCCTACAATGAGCAGTTCTTC; CDR3 protein: CSLTRSSYNEQFF; J gene: TRBJ2-1; D gene: NA; clone size: few; V gene: TRBV20-1
CDR3 DNA: TGTGCCAGCAGCTTAGGGACTCCTGCATCGGGCACAGATACGCAGTATTTT; CDR3 protein: CASSLGTPASGTDTQYF; J gene: TRBJ2-3; D gene: NA; clone size: few; V gene: TRBV7-6
CDR3 DNA: TGCAGCGTTGAAGAGGATGGTAGCGGAGTCTACAATGAGCAGTTCTTC; CDR3 protein: CSVEEDGSGVYNEQFF; J gene: TRBJ2-1; D gene: NA; clone size: NA; V gene: TRBV29-1
CDR3 DNA: TGCAGTGCTAGCTTAGGGAGTTCCTACAATGAGCAGTTCTTC; CDR3 protein: CSASLGSSYNEQFF; J gene: TRBJ2-1; D gene: NA; clone size: NA; V gene: TRBV20-1
CDR3 DNA: TGTGCCAGCAGTTTCGTACAGGGGATAGGGGAGACCCAGTACTTC; CDR3 protein: CASSFVQGIGETQYF; J gene: TRBJ2-5; D gene: TRBD1; clone size: NA; V gene: TRBV6-5
CDR3 DNA: TGTGCCAGCAGCCAGAGGACCGGCTATACAACTAATGAAAAACTGTTTTTT; CDR3 protein: CASSQRTGYTTNEKLFF; J gene: TRBJ1-4; D gene: NA; clone size: NA; V gene: TRBV7-6
CDR3 DNA: TGTGCCAGCAGGCCGGGACAGGGCAACAATGAGCAGTTCTTC; CDR3 protein: CASRPGQGNNEQFF; J gene: TRBJ2-1; D gene: TRBD1; clone size: few; V gene: TRBV7-9
CDR3 DNA: TGCAGTGCTAGAGATTTAGTTGGGATAGCGGGGGTTACCTACGAGCAGTACTTC; CDR3 protein: CSARDLVGIAGVTYEQYF; J gene: TRBJ2-7; D gene: TRBD2; clone size: few; V gene: TRBV20-1
CDR3 DNA: TGTGCCAGCAGTTCCATTTGGGGGGCTTATGGCTACACCTTC; CDR3 protein: CASSSIWGAYGYTF; J gene: TRBJ1-2; D gene: NA; clone size: once; V gene: TRBV6-5
CDR3 DNA: TGTGCCTGGAGTGTGAACATCGAAGCTTTCTTT; CDR3 protein: CAWSVNIEAFF; J gene: TRBJ1-1; D gene: NA; clone size: NA; V gene: TRBV30
CDR3 DNA: TGCAGTGCAAACGAAGCGGGGATCGGCTACACCTTC; CDR3 protein: CSANEAGIGYTF; J gene: TRBJ1-2; D gene: NA; clone size: NA; V gene: TRBV20-1
CDR3 DNA: TGTGCCAGCAGTTTAGTACAGGGTCACTCCTACGAGCAGTACTTC; CDR3 protein: CASSLVQGHSYEQYF; J gene: TRBJ2-7; D gene: NA; clone size: NA; V gene: TRBV12-3/TRBV12-4